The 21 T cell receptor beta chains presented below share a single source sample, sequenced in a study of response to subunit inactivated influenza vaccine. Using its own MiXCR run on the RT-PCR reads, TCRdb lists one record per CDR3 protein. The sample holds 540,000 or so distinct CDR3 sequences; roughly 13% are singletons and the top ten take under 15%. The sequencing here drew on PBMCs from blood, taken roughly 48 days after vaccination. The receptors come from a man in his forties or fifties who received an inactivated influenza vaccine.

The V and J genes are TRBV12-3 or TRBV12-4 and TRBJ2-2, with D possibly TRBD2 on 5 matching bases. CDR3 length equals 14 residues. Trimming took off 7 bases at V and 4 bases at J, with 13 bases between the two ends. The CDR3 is CASTTNRGTGELFF. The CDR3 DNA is TGTGCCAGCACAACTAATCGGGGCACCGGGGAGCTGTTTTTT.

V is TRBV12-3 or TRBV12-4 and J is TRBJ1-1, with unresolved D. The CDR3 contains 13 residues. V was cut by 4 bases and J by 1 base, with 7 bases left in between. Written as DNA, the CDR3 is TGTGCCAGCAGTTATACCCAGAACACTGAAGCTTTCTTT. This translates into CASSYTQNTEAFF.

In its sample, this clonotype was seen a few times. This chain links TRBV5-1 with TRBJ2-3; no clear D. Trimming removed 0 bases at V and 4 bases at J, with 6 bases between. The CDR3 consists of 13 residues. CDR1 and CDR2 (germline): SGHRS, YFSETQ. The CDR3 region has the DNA TGCGCCAGCAGCTTGGCAGTTTCAGATACGCAGTATTTT. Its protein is CASSLAVSDTQYF.

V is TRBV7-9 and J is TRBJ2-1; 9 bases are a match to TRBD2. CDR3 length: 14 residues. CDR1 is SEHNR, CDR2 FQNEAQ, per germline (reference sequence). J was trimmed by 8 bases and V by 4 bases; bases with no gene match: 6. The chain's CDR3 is CASSYGAGGYEQFF. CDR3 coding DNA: TGTGCCAGCAGCTACGGTGCGGGGGGGTATGAGCAGTTCTTC.

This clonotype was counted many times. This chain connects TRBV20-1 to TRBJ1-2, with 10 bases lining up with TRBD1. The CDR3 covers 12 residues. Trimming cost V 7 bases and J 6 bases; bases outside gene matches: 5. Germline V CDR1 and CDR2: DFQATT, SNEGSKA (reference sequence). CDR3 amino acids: CSVRGTGDGYTF. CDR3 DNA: TGCAGTGTCAGGGGGACAGGGGATGGCTACACCTTC.

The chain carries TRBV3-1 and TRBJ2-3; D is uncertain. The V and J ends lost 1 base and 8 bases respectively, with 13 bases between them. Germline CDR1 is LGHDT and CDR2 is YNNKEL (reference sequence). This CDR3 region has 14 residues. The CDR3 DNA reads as TGTGCCAGCAGCCAAGGGGCCGACCCCGGTACGCAGTATTTT. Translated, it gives CASSQGADPGTQYF.

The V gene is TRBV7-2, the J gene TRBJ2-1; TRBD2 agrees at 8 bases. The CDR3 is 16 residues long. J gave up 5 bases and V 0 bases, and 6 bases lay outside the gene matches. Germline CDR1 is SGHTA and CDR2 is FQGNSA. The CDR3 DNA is TGTGCCAGCAGCTTAGCAGGTAGCGGGATCAACAATGAGCAGTTCTTC. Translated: CASSLAGSGINNEQFF.

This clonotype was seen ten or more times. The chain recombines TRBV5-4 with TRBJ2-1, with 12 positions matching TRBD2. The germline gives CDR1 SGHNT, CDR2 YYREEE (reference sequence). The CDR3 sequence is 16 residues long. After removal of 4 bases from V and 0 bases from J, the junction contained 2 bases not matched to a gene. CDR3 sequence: CASSGTSGFSYNEQFF. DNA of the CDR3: TGTGCCAGCAGCGGGACTAGCGGGTTCTCCTACAATGAGCAGTTCTTC.

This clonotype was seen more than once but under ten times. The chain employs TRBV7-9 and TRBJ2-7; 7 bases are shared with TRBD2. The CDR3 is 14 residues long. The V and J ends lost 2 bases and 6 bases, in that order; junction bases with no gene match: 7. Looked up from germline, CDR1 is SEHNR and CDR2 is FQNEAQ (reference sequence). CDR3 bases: TGTGCCAGCAGCTTATCCCTAACTAGCGTCGAGCAGTACTTC. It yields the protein CASSLSLTSVEQYF.

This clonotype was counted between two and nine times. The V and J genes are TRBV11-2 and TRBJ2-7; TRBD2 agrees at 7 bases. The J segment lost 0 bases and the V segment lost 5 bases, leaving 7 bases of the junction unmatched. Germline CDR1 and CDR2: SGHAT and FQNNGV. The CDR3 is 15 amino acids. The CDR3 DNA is TGTGCCAGCAGCCCAGCAGGCGGGGGCTCCTACGAGCAGTACTTC. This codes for CASSPAGGGSYEQYF.

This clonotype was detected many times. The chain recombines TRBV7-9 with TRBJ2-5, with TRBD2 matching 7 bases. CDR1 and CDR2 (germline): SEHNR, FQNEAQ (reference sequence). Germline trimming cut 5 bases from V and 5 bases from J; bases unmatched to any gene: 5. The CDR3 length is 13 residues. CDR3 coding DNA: TGTGCCAGCAGCGGACTAGAATCGGAGACCCAGTACTTC. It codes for CASSGLESETQYF.

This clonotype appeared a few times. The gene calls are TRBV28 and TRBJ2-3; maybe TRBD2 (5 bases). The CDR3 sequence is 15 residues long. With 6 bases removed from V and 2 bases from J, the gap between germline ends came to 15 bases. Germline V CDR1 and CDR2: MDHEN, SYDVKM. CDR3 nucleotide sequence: TGTGCCAGCAGCCCCCAGCGGCTGTTCACAGATACGCAGTATTTT. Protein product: CASSPQRLFTDTQYF.

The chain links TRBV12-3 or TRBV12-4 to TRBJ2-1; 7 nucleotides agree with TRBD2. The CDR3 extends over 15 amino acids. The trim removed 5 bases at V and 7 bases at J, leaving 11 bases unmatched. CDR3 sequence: CASSRGSGLLNEQFF. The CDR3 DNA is TGTGCCAGCAGTCGCGGTAGCGGGTTACTGAATGAGCAGTTCTTC.

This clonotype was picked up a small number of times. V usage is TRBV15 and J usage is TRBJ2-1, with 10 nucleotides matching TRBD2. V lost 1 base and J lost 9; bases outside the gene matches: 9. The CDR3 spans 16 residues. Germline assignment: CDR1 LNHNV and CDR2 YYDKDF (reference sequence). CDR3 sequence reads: CATSRAPASGSIEQFF. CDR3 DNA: TGTGCCACCAGCAGAGCCCCGGCTAGCGGGAGTATTGAGCAGTTCTTC.

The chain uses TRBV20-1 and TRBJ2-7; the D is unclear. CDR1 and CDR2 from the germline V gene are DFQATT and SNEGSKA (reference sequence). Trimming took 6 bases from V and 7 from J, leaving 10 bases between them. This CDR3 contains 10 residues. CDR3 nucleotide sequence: TGCAGTGCCAGCTCGAGGGAGCAGTACTTC. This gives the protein CSASSREQYF.

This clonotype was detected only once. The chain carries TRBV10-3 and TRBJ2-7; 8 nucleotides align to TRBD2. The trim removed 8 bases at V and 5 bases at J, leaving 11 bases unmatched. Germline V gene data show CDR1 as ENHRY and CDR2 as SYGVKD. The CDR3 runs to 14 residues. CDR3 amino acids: CAIGGLPGGDEQYF. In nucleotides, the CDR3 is TGTGCCATCGGGGGACTACCGGGAGGGGACGAGCAGTACTTC.

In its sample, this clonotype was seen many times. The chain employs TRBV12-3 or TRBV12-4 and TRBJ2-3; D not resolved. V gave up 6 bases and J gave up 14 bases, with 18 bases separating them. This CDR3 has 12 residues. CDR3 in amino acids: CASSSPPTLAYF. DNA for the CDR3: TGTGCCAGCAGCTCCCCTCCCACTCTTGCGTATTTT.

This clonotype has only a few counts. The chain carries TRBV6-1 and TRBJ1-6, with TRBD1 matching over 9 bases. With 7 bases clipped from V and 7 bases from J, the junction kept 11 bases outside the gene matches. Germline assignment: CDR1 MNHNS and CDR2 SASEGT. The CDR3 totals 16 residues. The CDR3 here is CASTKSGQGRNSPLHF. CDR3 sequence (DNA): TGTGCCAGCACTAAATCGGGACAGGGACGAAATTCACCCCTCCACTTT.

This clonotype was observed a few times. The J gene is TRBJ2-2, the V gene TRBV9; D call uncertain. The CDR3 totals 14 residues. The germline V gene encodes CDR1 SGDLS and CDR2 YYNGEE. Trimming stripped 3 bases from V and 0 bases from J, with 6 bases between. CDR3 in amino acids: CASSGPTNTGELFF. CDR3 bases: TGTGCCAGCAGCGGACCAACGAACACCGGGGAGCTGTTTTTT.

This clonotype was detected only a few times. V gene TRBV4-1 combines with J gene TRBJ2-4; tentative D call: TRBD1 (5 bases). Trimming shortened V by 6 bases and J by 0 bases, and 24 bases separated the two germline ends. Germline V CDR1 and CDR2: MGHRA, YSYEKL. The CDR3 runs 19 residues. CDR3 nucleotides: TGCGCCAGCAGTGACGAAGGGGTTAGGGATAAATTAGCCAAAAACATTCAGTACTTC. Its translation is CASSDEGVRDKLAKNIQYF.

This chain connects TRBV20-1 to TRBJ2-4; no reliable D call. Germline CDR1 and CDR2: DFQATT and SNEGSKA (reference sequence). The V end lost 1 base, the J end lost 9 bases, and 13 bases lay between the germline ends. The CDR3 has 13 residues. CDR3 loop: CSARVLGESIQYF. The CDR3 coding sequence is TGCAGTGCTAGAGTTTTGGGCGAGAGCATTCAGTACTTC.